Here is one T cell receptor beta chain with its context. Its target is unknown. The data stem from a study of T cells expressing NK-cell markers. The V gene's germline CDR1 is LNHDA and CDR2 SQIVND (reference sequence). The CDR3 totals 16 residues. TCRdb reprocessed the 5' RACE reads; each CDR3 protein has one entry and no DNA is given. This sample's clone table lists 550,000 to 600,000 distinct CDR3 sequences. Study findings and constraints: The share of CD8+ T cells held by dominant NKG2C+ clonotypes was about 1.0-7.5% in several donors. Whether expanded NKG2C-expressing T cell clones recognize HCMV is unknown. Also leading the CD3+CD56-NKG2C+ fraction in a few donors were these clonotypes.

Sequencing was done on a sample of blood T cells: a sorted CD56 or NKG2C T cell subset, CD4+ or CD8+ T cells, or bulk PBMC T cells (not recorded which). This TCR was sampled from a man aged 18 to 29 in good health. This chain joins TRBV19 and TRBJ2-1; TCRdb selects TRBD2, and the lack of DNA leaves this call unchecked. This CDR3 reads CASSLEGTRGYNEQFF.